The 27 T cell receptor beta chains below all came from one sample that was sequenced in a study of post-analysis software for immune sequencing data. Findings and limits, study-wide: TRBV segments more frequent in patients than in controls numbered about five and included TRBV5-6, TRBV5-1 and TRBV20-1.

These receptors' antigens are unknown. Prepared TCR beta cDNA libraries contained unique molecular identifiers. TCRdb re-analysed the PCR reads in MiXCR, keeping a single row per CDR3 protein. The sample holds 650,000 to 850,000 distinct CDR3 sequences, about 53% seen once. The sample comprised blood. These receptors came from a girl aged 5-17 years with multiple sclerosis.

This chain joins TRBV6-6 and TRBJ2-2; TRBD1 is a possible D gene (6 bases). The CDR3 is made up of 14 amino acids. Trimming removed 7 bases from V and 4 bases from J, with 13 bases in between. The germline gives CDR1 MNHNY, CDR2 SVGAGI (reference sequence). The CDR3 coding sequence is TGTGCCAGCATTCTACAGGGTGCCACCGGGGAGCTGTTTTTT. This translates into CASILQGATGELFF.

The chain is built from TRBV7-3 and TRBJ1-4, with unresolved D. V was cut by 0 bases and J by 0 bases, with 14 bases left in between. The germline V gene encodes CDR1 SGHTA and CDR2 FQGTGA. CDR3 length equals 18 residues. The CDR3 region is CASSLTLETLATNEKLFF. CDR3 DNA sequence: TGTGCCAGCAGCTTAACGTTGGAGACCCTCGCAACTAATGAAAAACTGTTTTTT.

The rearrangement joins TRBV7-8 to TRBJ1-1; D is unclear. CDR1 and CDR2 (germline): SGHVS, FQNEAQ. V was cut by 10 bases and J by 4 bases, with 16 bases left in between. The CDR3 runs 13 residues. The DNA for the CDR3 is TGTGCCAATGCGGCGATGGGAGGCACTGAAGCTTTCTTT. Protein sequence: CANAAMGGTEAFF.

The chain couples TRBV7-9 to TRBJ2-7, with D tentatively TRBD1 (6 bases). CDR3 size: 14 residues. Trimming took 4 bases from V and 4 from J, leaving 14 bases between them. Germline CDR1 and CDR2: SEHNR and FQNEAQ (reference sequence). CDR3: CASSSDGRGYEQYF. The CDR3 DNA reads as TGTGCCAGCAGCTCAGATGGCAGGGGTTACGAGCAGTACTTC.

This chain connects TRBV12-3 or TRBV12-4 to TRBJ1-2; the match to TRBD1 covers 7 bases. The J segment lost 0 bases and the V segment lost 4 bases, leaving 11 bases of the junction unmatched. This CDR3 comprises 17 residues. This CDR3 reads CASSSGGAVIANYGYTF. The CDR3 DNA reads TGTGCCAGCAGTTCAGGGGGGGCCGTTATTGCTAACTATGGCTACACCTTC.

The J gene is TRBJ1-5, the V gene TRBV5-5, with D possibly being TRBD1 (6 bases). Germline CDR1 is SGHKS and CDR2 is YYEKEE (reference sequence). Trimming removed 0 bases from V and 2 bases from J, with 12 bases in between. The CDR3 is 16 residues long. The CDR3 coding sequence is TGTGCCAGCAGCTTGGCCGCGGACAGTCGCAATCAGCCCCAGCATTTT. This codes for CASSLAADSRNQPQHF.

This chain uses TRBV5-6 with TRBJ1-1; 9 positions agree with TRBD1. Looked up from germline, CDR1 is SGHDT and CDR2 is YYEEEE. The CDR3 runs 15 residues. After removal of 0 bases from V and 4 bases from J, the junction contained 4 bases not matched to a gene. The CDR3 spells CASSLEWTGVTEAFF. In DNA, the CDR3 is TGTGCCAGCAGCTTGGAATGGACAGGGGTCACTGAAGCTTTCTTT. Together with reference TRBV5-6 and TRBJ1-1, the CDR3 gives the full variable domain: DAGVTQSPTHLIKTRGQQVTLRCSPKSGHDTVSWYQQALGQGPQFIFQYYEEEERQRGNFPDRFSGHQFPNYSSELNVNALLLGDSALYLCASSLEWTGVTEAFFGQGTRLTVV.

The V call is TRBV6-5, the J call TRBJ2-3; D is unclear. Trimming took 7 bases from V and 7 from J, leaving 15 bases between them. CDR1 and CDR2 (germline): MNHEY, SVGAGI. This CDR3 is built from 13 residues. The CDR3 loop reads CASTHYNTNTQYF. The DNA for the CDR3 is TGTGCCAGCACTCACTACAATACGAATACGCAGTATTTT.

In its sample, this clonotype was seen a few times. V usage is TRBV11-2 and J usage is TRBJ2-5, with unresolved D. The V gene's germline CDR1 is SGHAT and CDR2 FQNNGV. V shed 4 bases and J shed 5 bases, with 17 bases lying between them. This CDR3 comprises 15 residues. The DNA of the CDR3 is TGTGCCAGCAGCTCCAACGACCGGTCCGGTGAGACCCAGTACTTC. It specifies CASSSNDRSGETQYF.

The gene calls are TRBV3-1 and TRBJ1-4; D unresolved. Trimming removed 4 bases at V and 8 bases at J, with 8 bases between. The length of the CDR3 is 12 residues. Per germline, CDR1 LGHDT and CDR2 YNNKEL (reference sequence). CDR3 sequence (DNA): TGTGCCAGCAGCCCAGGTTGGGAAAAACTGTTTTTT. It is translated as CASSPGWEKLFF.

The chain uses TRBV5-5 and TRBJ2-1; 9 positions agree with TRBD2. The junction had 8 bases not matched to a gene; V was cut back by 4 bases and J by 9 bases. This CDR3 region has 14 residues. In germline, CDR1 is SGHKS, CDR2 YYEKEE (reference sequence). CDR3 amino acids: CASSPQTSGVEQFF. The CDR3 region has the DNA TGTGCCAGCAGCCCGCAGACTAGCGGTGTTGAGCAGTTCTTC.

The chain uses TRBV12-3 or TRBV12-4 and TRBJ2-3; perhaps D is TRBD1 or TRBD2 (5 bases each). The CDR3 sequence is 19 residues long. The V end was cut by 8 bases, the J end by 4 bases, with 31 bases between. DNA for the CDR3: TGTGCCAGCGGACTTGGGGGTGGCCTGCGTCCCCACCCCGCAGATACGCAGTATTTT. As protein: CASGLGGGLRPHPADTQYF.

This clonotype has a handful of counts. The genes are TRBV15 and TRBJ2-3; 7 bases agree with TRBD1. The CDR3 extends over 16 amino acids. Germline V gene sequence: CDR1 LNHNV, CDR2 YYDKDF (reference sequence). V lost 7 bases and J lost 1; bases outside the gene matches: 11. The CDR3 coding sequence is TGTGCCACCACGACAGGGAATGGTATCCGCACAGATACGCAGTATTTT. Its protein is CATTTGNGIRTDTQYF. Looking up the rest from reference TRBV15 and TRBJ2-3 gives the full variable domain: DAMVIQNPRYQVTQFGKPVTLSCSQTLNHNVMYWYQQKSSQAPKLLFHYYDKDFNNEADTPDNFQSRRPNTSFCFLDIRSPGLGDTAMYLCATTTGNGIRTDTQYFGPGTRLTVL.

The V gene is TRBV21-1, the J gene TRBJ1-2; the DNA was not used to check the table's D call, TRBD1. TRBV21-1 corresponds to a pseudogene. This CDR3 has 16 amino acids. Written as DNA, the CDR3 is TGTGCCAGCAGCAGGAGGGGCGGACTTCCCTTGGCTGGCTACACCTTC. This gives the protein CASSRRGGLPLAGYTF.

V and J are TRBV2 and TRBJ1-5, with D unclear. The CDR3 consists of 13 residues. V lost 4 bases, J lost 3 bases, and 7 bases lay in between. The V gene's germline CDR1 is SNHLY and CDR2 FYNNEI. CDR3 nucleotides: TGTGCCAGCAGTGCCAGTTCCAATCAGCCCCAGCATTTT. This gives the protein CASSASSNQPQHF. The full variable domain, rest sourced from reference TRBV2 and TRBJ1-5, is EPEVTQTPSHQVTQMGQEVILRCVPISNHLYFYWYRQILGQKVEFLVSFYNNEISEKSEIFDDQFSVERPDGSNFTLKIRSTKLEDSAMYFCASSASSNQPQHFGDGTRLSIL.

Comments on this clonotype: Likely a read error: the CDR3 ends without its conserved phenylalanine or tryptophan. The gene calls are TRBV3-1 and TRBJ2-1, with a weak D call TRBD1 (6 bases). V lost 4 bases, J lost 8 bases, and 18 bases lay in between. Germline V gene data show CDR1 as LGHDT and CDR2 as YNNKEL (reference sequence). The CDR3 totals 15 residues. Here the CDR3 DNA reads TGTGCCAGCAGCCTCGGACAGCGAGGGTTTGATGAGCAGTTCTGC. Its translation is CASSLGQRGFDEQFC.

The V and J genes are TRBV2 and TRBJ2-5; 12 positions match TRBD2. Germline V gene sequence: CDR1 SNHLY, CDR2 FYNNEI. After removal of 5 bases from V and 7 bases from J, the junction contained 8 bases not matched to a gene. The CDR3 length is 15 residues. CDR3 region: CASSPTSGGTGTQYF. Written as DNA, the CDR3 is TGTGCCAGCAGTCCTACTAGCGGGGGGACGGGGACCCAGTACTTC.

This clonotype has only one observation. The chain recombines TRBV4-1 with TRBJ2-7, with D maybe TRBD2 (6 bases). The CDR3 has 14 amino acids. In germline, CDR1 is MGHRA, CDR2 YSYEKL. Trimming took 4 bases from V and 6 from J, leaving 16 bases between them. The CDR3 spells CASSPEGGNSEQYF. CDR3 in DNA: TGCGCCAGCAGCCCAGAAGGAGGGAATTCCGAGCAGTACTTC.

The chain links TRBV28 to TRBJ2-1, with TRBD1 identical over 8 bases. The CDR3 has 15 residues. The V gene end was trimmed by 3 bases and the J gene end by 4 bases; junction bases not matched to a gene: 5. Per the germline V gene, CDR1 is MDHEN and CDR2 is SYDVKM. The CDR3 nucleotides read TGTGCCAGCAGTTTCGGGCAGGGGGCGTACAATGAGCAGTTCTTC. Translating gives CASSFGQGAYNEQFF.

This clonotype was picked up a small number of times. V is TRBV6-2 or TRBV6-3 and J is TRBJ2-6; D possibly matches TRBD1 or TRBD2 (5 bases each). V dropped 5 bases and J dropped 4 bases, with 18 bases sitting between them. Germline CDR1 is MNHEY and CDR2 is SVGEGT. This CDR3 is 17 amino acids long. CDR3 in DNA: TGTGCCAGCAGTACCCGGGACGGGGAGCCCGGGGCCAACGTCCTGACTTTC. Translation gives CASSTRDGEPGANVLTF.

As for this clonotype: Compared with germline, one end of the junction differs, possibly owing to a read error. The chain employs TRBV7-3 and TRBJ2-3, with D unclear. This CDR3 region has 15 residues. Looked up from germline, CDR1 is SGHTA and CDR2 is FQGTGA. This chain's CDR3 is CASSLTASKADTRYF. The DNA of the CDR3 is TGTGCCAGCAGCTTAACTGCTAGTAAGGCAGATACGCGGTATTTT.

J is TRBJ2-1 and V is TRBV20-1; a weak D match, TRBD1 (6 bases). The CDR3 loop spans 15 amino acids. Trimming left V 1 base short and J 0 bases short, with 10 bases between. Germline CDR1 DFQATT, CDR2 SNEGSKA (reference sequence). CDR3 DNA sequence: TGCAGTGCTAGAGGAGGGGGAGACTCCTACAATGAGCAGTTCTTC. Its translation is CSARGGGDSYNEQFF.

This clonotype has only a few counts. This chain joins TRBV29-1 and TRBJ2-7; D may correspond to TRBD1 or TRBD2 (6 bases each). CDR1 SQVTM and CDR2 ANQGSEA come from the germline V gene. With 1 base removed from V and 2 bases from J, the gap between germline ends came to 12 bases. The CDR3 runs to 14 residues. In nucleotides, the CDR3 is TGCAGCGTTGAAGCGTGGGGGGACACCTACGAGCAGTACTTC. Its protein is CSVEAWGDTYEQYF.

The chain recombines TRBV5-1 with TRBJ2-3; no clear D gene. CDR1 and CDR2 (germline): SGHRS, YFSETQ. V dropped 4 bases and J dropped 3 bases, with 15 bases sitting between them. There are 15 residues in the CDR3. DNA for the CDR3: TGCGCCAGCAGCCTCCGGCCCTCTGAGACAGATACGCAGTATTTT. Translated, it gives CASSLRPSETDTQYF.

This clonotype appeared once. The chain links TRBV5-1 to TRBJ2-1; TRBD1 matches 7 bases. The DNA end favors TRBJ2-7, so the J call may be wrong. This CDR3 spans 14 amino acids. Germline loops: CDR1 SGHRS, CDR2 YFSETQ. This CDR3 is CASRQGDQTYEQYF. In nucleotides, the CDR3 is TGCGCCAGCAGGCAGGGGGACCAGACTTACGAGCAGTACTTC.

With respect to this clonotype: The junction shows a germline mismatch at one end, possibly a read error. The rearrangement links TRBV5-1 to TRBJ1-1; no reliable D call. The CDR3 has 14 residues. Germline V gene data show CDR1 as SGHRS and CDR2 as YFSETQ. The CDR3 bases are TGCGCCAGCAGCTTGACACGGATGAACACTAAAGCTTTCTTT. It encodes CASSLTRMNTKAFF.

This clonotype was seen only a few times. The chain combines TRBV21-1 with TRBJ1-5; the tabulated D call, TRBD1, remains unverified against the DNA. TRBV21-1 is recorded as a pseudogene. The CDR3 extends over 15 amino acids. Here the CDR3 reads CASSTPTRHNQPQHF. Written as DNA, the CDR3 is TGTGCCAGCAGCACACCCACGCGCCATAATCAGCCCCAGCATTTT.